A selection of T cell receptor beta chains follows, all from one sample in a study of CD8 T cells in ankylosing spondylitis. TCRdb reprocessed the 5' RACE reads with MiXCR, giving one entry per CDR3 protein. The sample shows about 140,000 distinct CDR3 sequences, roughly 30% of them seen only once. Sequences were obtained from synovial fluid, either unsorted or a sorted T cell fraction (not recorded which). These receptors originate from a male donor with ankylosing spondylitis. Both conserved end residues are part of each CDR3. Fields, in order: J gene, V gene, D gene, CDR3 length, clone size, CDR3 DNA, CDR3 protein. A D gene is named only where the DNA matches it firmly. Rows give clone size only sometimes, using once, few, many, or a class for an expanded clone.

TRBJ1-1 | TRBV5-1 | NA | 14 | few | TGCGCCAGCAGCTTGGTTCCCGGGGGCACTGAAGCTTTCTTT | CASSLVPGGTEAFF
TRBJ2-7 | TRBV20-1 | NA | 13 | many | TGCAGTGCCCCGGTGTTGGGGTCCTACGAGCAGTACTTC | CSAPVLGSYEQYF
TRBJ2-3 | TRBV20-1 | TRBD2 | 14 | many | TGCAGTGCTAGGTCGGGGGGGGTCGGAGATACGCAGTATTTT | CSARSGGVGDTQYF
TRBJ2-6 | TRBV6-5 | NA | 16 | few | TGTGCCAGCAGTTACTCCTGGGTATCGGGGGCCAACGTCCTGACTTTC | CASSYSWVSGANVLTF
TRBJ1-5 | TRBV5-1 | NA | 15 | NA | TGCGCCAGCAGCTTGGAGAACAGCGGATATCAGCCCCAGCATTTT | CASSLENSGYQPQHF
TRBJ2-3 | TRBV7-2 | NA | 16 | many | TGTGCCAGCAGCTTATTTAGCAGCTACATCACAGATACGCAGTATTTT | CASSLFSSYITDTQYF
TRBJ2-5 | TRBV11-3 | TRBD1 | 15 | few | TGTGCCAGCAGCCTCCCGGGACAGGGGCAAGAGACCCAGTACTTC | CASSLPGQGQETQYF
TRBJ1-2 | TRBV12-3/TRBV12-4 | NA | 11 | many | TGTGCCAGCAGTTTGGCGGGCCGTTACACCTTC | CASSLAGRYTF
TRBJ2-5 | TRBV12-1 | NA | 15 | few | TGTGCCAGCAGCTTAACTCAGGTTGGCCAAGAGACCCAGTACTTC | CASSLTQVGQETQYF
TRBJ2-5 | TRBV7-2 | TRBD1 | 15 | few | TGTGCCAGCAGCCCCCGGGACAGGGGGTCAGAGACCCAGTACTTC | CASSPRDRGSETQYF
TRBJ2-2 | TRBV4-1 | TRBD2 | 19 | few | TGCGCCAGCAGCCAAGGTCCCCCCGCGGGGGGGCCGAACACCGGGGAGCTGTTTTTT | CASSQGPPAGGPNTGELFF
TRBJ2-2 | TRBV9 | NA | 17 | many | TGTGCCAGCAGCGTAGGTATGGGGGGGCGCAACACCGGGGAGCTGTTTTTT | CASSVGMGGRNTGELFF
TRBJ1-5 | TRBV20-1 | NA | 13 | NA | TGCAGTGCCGCAGGGCGGGGAAATCAGCCCCAGCATTTT | CSAAGRGNQPQHF
TRBJ2-1 | TRBV7-2 | TRBD2 | 15 | NA | TGTGCCAGCAGCGCGGGCGGAGCGGGGTACAATGAGCAGTTCTTC | CASSAGGAGYNEQFF
TRBJ2-1 | TRBV29-1 | NA | 14 | NA | TGCAGCGTTGTAGAGACCGGTAGGAGCAATGAGCAGTTCTTC | CSVVETGRSNEQFF
TRBJ2-1 | TRBV6-1 | NA | 17 | NA | TGTGCCAGCAGTGAGGCTTTTGGGGGTTACTCCTACAATGAGCAGTTCTTC | CASSEAFGGYSYNEQFF
TRBJ2-2 | TRBV5-1 | NA | 15 | NA | TGCGCCAGCAGTCCGGAGGGGCAGAACACCGGGGAGCTGTTTTTT | CASSPEGQNTGELFF
TRBJ2-5 | TRBV29-1 | NA | 15 | NA | TGCAGCGCCACCCCTATGGGGGGAGCGCAAGAGACCCAGTACTTC | CSATPMGGAQETQYF
TRBJ2-3 | TRBV4-3 | TRBD2 | 16 | NA | TGCGCCAGCAGCCAAGAGCCAGCGGGAGGGGGAGATACGCAGTATTTT | CASSQEPAGGGDTQYF
TRBJ2-6 | TRBV5-1 | NA | 18 | NA | TGCGCCAGCAGCTTGGGAGTGGGGCGGAACTCTGGGGCCAACGTCCTGACTTTC | CASSLGVGRNSGANVLTF
TRBJ2-1 | TRBV20-1 | TRBD2 | 15 | many | TGCAGTGCTCCGAACCCTAGCGGGGGCAACAATGAGCAGTTCTTC | CSAPNPSGGNNEQFF
TRBJ2-1 | TRBV7-2 | NA | 14 | NA | TGTGCCAGCAGCCCCCCCTGGGTTTACAATGAGCAGTTCTTC | CASSPPWVYNEQFF